The 29 T cell receptor beta chains listed next were all sequenced from one sample in a study of blood T cell repertoires in COVID-19. Measured with immunoSEQ multiplex PCR; TCRdb has only the in-frame clones, and not every one. Among about 260,000 clones listed, over 70% were seen once. Material for sequencing was peripheral blood. Source of these receptors: a woman aged 40-49 years who had recovered from COVID-19.

Ten or more counts support this clone. V usage is TRBV9 and J usage is TRBJ2-6; a possible D gene is TRBD1 (6 bases). CDR1 is SGDLS and CDR2 is YYNGEE in the germline V gene. V gave up 3 bases and J gave up 2 bases, with 15 bases separating them. CDR3 length: 17 amino acids. The CDR3 loop is CASSAPLQGTGANVLTF. The DNA for the CDR3 is TGTGCCAGCAGCGCCCCCCTACAGGGAACTGGGGCCAACGTCCTGACTTTC.

This clone was picked up a small number of times. This sequence joins TRBV30 and TRBJ1-2; 8 nucleotides agree with TRBD1. Germline V gives CDR1 GTSNPN, CDR2 SVGIG (reference sequence). The CDR3 consists of 15 residues. V lost 2 bases to trimming and J lost 5 bases; unmatched junction nucleotides: 10. CDR3 in amino acids: CAWSPGQGRRYGYTF. CDR3 nucleotides: TGTGCCTGGAGTCCCGGACAGGGAAGGAGGTATGGCTACACCTTC.

V is TRBV21-1 and J is TRBJ1-6. TRBV21-1 is classified as a pseudogene. The CDR3 covers 16 residues. CDR3 protein: CASSRSCGPYNSPLHF. The CDR3 DNA follows: TGTGCCAGCAGCCGGTCTTGCGGGCCCTATAATTCACCCCTCCACTTT.

The chain is built from TRBV12-3 or TRBV12-4 and TRBJ1-2, with D tentatively TRBD1 (5 bases). The CDR3 is made up of 11 amino acids. The germline V and J ends were trimmed by 7 bases and 8 bases, with 11 bases remaining between them. The CDR3, as DNA: TGTGCCAGCATGTGGGGCAGGGGCTACACCTTC. Residues: CASMWGRGYTF.

This rearrangement joins TRBV7-9 to TRBJ2-6; D gene ambiguous. Deletions cut 8 bases from V and 3 bases from J, with 17 bases between. From germline, CDR1 is SEHNR and CDR2 FQNEAQ (reference sequence). This CDR3 comprises 16 residues. The CDR3 sequence: CASLEDSADGANVLTF. The DNA of the CDR3 is TGTGCCAGCCTTGAGGATTCTGCAGATGGGGCCAACGTCCTGACTTTC.

The rearrangement links TRBV7-2 to TRBJ2-7, with a tentative D call TRBD1 (6 bases). Germline assignment: CDR1 SGHTA and CDR2 FQGNSA. The CDR3 is made up of 14 amino acids. V was pared by 3 bases and J by 3 bases, with 12 bases between. The CDR3 spells CASSLTGSRYEQYF. The CDR3 nucleotides are TGTGCCAGCAGCTTGACAGGTTCCCGCTACGAGCAGTACTTC. Variable domain in full (rest from reference TRBV7-2 and TRBJ2-7): GAGVSQSPSNKVTEKGKDVELRCDPISGHTALYWYRQSLGQGLEFLIYFQGNSAPDKSGLPSDRFSAERTGGSVSTLTIQRTQQEDSAVYLCASSLTGSRYEQYFGPGTRLTVT.

The chain combines TRBV9 with TRBJ2-1; 11 positions match TRBD1. Trimming removed 4 bases from V and 6 bases from J; junction bases left unmatched: 9. The CDR3 is made up of 16 amino acids. Germline CDR1 reads SGDLS; CDR2 reads YYNGEE. The CDR3 loop is CASSLPGTGGLNEQFF. The DNA for the CDR3 is TGTGCCAGCAGCCTTCCCGGGACAGGGGGACTCAATGAGCAGTTCTTC.

The CDR3 is CASSAGGGDEQYF. For the CDR3, the DNA is TGTGCCAGCAGCGCAGGGGGCGGCGACGAGCAGTACTTC. The J gene is TRBJ2-7, the V gene TRBV5-4; 8 nucleotides match TRBD1. The trim removed 4 bases at V and 5 bases at J, leaving 5 bases unmatched. The CDR3 runs to 13 residues. CDR1 and CDR2 from the germline V gene are SGHNT and YYREEE (reference sequence).

The chain recombines TRBV25-1 with TRBJ1-2, with 8 nucleotides matching TRBD1. CDR1 is MGHDK, CDR2 SYGVNS, per germline. Trimming removed 8 bases from V and 4 bases from J; junction bases left unmatched: 3. This CDR3 contains 12 residues. The CDR3 loop reads CASRTGSYGYTF. CDR3 in DNA: TGTGCCAGCCGGACAGGGAGCTATGGCTACACCTTC.

This clone was seen a single time. The rearrangement joins TRBV11-2 to TRBJ2-2, with 7 nucleotides matching TRBD1. Germline CDR1 reads SGHAT; CDR2 reads FQNNGV. V lost 1 base to trimming and J lost 6 bases; unmatched junction nucleotides: 2. The CDR3 is 14 amino acids. For the CDR3, the DNA is TGTGCCAGCAGCTTAGTCGGGACAGCCGGGGAGCTGTTTTTT. This codes for CASSLVGTAGELFF.

The J gene is TRBJ1-5, the V gene TRBV6-2 or TRBV6-3; D possibly corresponds to TRBD1 (6 bases). The CDR3 is 15 residues long. Per the germline V gene, CDR1 is MNHEY and CDR2 is SVGEGT. The ends were cut back, 4 bases at V and 5 bases at J, with 15 bases in the middle. The CDR3 coding sequence is TGTGCCAGCAGTTCCCTCAGGGGTACAGATCAGCCCCAGCATTTT. The encoded protein is CASSSLRGTDQPQHF.

The chain is built from TRBV5-1 and TRBJ1-2; TRBD1 matches 10 bases. CDR3 length: 14 amino acids. V was pared by 4 bases and J by 5 bases, with 5 bases of the junction left unmatched. Germline values: CDR1 SGHRS, CDR2 YFSETQ. Here the CDR3 reads CASSPSGQGYGYTF. The DNA of the CDR3 is TGCGCCAGCAGCCCCTCGGGACAGGGGTATGGCTACACCTTC.

This chain connects TRBV5-1 to TRBJ1-6; 8 bases match TRBD1. This CDR3 comprises 17 residues. V lost 0 bases, J lost 10 bases, and 12 bases stayed unmatched. Germline lookup yields CDR1 SGHRS and CDR2 YFSETQ. The CDR3 DNA follows: TGCGCCAGCAGCTTGGCGGCAGGGGGCGAGTCGGGATCACCCCTCCACTTT. Residues: CASSLAAGGESGSPLHF.

The CDR3 reads CASSLAEGQIYTGELFF. In nucleotides, the CDR3 is TGTGCCAGCAGCTTAGCGGAGGGCCAGATCTACACCGGGGAGCTGTTTTTT. The chain combines TRBV7-9 with TRBJ2-2; a weak D match, TRBD2 (6 bases). Between the trimmed V and J ends, which lost 0 bases and 3 bases, there was a span of 14 bases. There are 17 residues in the CDR3. Germline V gene sequence: CDR1 SEHNR, CDR2 FQNEAQ (reference sequence).

The chain has TRBV5-4 and TRBJ1-2, with TRBD1 identical over 7 bases. Germline-derived CDR1 and CDR2 are SGHNT and YYREEE (reference sequence). Trimming removed 4 bases from V and 5 bases from J; junction bases left unmatched: 11. There are 15 residues in the CDR3. The DNA of the CDR3 is TGTGCCAGCAGCCCCGGACAGGACGCGAAATATGGCTACACCTTC. This codes for CASSPGQDAKYGYTF.

V and J are TRBV25-1 and TRBJ1-2, with 7 nucleotides matching TRBD1. Germline V gene lookup returns CDR1 MGHDK and CDR2 SYGVNS. The CDR3 spans 15 residues. Trimming cost V 1 base and J 8 bases; bases outside gene matches: 10. For the CDR3, the DNA is TGTGCCAGCAGTGAATTCGACAGGGACTTGCGCGGCTACACCTTC. It is translated as CASSEFDRDLRGYTF.

This chain connects TRBV7-9 to TRBJ1-3; weak D call: TRBD1 (5 bases). The CDR3 consists of 16 residues. CDR1 and CDR2 from the germline V gene are SEHNR and FQNEAQ (reference sequence). V lost 4 bases and J lost 4, with 17 bases in between. The CDR3 DNA reads as TGTGCCAGCAGCTACTACCAGGGTGGGATCGGAAACACCATATATTTT. Amino acid sequence: CASSYYQGGIGNTIYF.

The chain carries TRBV11-2 and TRBJ2-3; 9 bases are a match to TRBD1. The V gene end was trimmed by 5 bases and the J gene end by 5 bases; junction bases not matched to a gene: 8. The CDR3 loop spans 15 amino acids. The germline gives CDR1 SGHAT, CDR2 FQNNGV. CDR3 residues: CASSGHRGLIDTQYF. The CDR3 coding sequence is TGTGCCAGCAGCGGGCACAGGGGGCTAATAGATACGCAGTATTTT.

The chain has TRBV5-4 and TRBJ2-2; D is perhaps TRBD1 (5 bases). The CDR3 has 14 amino acids. CDR1 and CDR2 (germline): SGHNT, YYREEE (reference sequence). The V end was cut by 0 bases, the J end by 3 bases, with 6 bases between. The CDR3 coding sequence is TGTGCCAGCAGCTTGGACAGGCACACCGGGGAGCTGTTTTTT. Its protein product is CASSLDRHTGELFF.

The chain combines TRBV6-2 or TRBV6-3 with TRBJ1-1, with D unclear. The CDR3 is 13 amino acids. Germline CDR1 and CDR2: MNHEY and SVGEGT. The V end was cut by 6 bases, the J end by 8 bases, with 16 bases between. CDR3 loop: CASSRTAGGEAFF. For the CDR3, the DNA is TGTGCCAGCAGCAGGACGGCCGGAGGGGAAGCTTTCTTT.

The chain uses TRBV27 and TRBJ2-1; TRBD1 agrees at 8 bases. The CDR3 runs to 16 residues. V lost 2 bases to trimming and J lost 9 bases; unmatched junction nucleotides: 12. Germline loops: CDR1 MNHEY, CDR2 SMNVEV (reference sequence). The CDR3 DNA follows: TGTGCCAGCAGTTTACTGACAGGGGCAGTGGTAAGTGAGCAGTTCTTC. It specifies CASSLLTGAVVSEQFF.

This rearrangement joins TRBV7-2 to TRBJ2-3; 13 positions agree with TRBD2. The CDR3 contains 19 residues. V lost 3 bases, J lost 1 base, and 10 bases stayed unmatched. The germline gives CDR1 SGHTA, CDR2 FQGNSA. CDR3 nucleotide sequence: TGTGCCAGCAGCTTCGGGACTAGCGGGGACTGGTACGGCACAGATACGCAGTATTTT. It encodes CASSFGTSGDWYGTDTQYF.

The rearrangement uses TRBV2 and TRBJ1-6; possibly TRBD1 for D (5 bases). Germline V gives CDR1 SNHLY, CDR2 FYNNEI. V was shortened by 4 bases and J by 9 bases, with 16 bases between the two germline ends. CDR3 size: 15 residues. The CDR3 nucleotides are TGTGCCAGCAGTGCACGGGGGGGTCTTCGTTCACCCCTCCACTTT. This encodes CASSARGGLRSPLHF.

The chain has TRBV5-1 and TRBJ1-1; 9 nucleotides match TRBD1. From germline, CDR1 is SGHRS and CDR2 YFSETQ. This CDR3 is 14 amino acids long. V shed 4 bases, J shed 5 bases, and the junction held 6 bases outside the gene matches. CDR3 sequence reads: CASSQRDRGTEAFF. The CDR3, as DNA: TGCGCCAGCAGCCAGAGAGACAGGGGGACTGAAGCTTTCTTT.

The chain carries TRBV7-3 and TRBJ2-5, with D unclear. Trimming pared 2 bases from V and 1 base from J, leaving 5 bases between. Germline V gene sequence: CDR1 SGHTA, CDR2 FQGTGA. This CDR3 has 13 amino acids. This chain's CDR3 is CASSLLPQETQYF. CDR3 DNA: TGTGCCAGCAGCTTACTCCCCCAAGAGACCCAGTACTTC.

V usage is TRBV2 and J usage is TRBJ1-2; D gene ambiguous. The germline CDR1 and CDR2 sequences are SNHLY and FYNNEI. CDR3 size: 15 residues. V lost 4 bases and J lost 5, with 17 bases in between. The CDR3 sequence is CASSVRLPGRYGYTF. CDR3 coding DNA: TGTGCCAGCAGTGTTCGCCTCCCGGGAAGATATGGCTACACCTTC.

This clone was seen just once. The rearrangement joins TRBV10-1 to TRBJ2-1; 8 nucleotides match TRBD1. V shed 4 bases, J shed 2 bases, and the junction held 7 bases outside the gene matches. The CDR3 totals 16 residues. Germline CDR1 reads WNHNN; CDR2 reads SYGVQD (reference sequence). DNA for the CDR3: TGCGCCAGCAGTGGACACAGGGGGAGTACCTACAATGAGCAGTTCTTC. It translates to CASSGHRGSTYNEQFF.

The chain joins TRBV10-3 to TRBJ2-1; no firm D call. V dropped 5 bases and J dropped 3 bases, with 11 bases sitting between them. The CDR3 spans 14 residues. CDR1 is ENHRY, CDR2 SYGVKD, per germline. CDR3 sequence: CAISPAPGYNEQFF. The DNA of the CDR3 is TGTGCCATCAGTCCTGCCCCCGGCTACAATGAGCAGTTCTTC.

J is TRBJ2-2 and V is TRBV5-6, with D possibly being TRBD1 (5 bases). Germline CDR1 is SGHDT and CDR2 is YYEEEE. Trimming cost V 5 bases and J 8 bases, with 13 bases left between them. There are 13 residues in the CDR3. The CDR3 sequence: CASSVRRVGELFF. Written as DNA, the CDR3 is TGTGCCAGCAGTGTGCGCAGGGTTGGGGAGCTGTTTTTT.